This record concerns one TCR beta chain sequence. Its antigen target is currently unknown. The junction shows a germline mismatch at one end, possibly a read error. The data derive from a study of tumor and adjacent non-tumor tissue in lung cancer (dated by TCRdb to the late 2010s). Regarding the research as a whole: Patients with adenocarcinoma (about twelve), squamous cell carcinoma (2) and small cell lung cancer (1) were included in the cohort. Among the roughly 15 patients, ages ranged from about 30 to 85 years, some ten were men and 5 were women, and disease was TNM stage I to III. Sequencing produced about 130 million productive TCRbeta reads in total, an average of about 4.17 million reads per sample. Bulk TCRbeta repertoires were compared between lung tumor tissue and matched distant non-tumor lung tissue obtained from 15 or so lung cancer patients. TCRbeta CDR3 sequencing was performed on thirty paired specimens, with one tumor sample and one normal lung sample collected per patient.

Broader findings and caveats from the paper: Only about 15 patients were in the cohort, and the authors stated that larger samples and more detailed clinical data are needed. Younger patients had significantly higher TCR diversity, and higher tumor TCR diversity was associated with shorter overall and disease-free survival. Neither the sequencing platform nor unique molecular identifiers are named or mentioned anywhere in the methods. Tumor tissue showed significantly greater TCR diversity (inverse Simpson) than normal lung tissue (about 400 vs 180, P = 0.0075, Mann-Whitney U test). Because peripheral blood was not sequenced, the blood TCRbeta repertoires of the lung cancer patients in the study went unexamined. The top 100 clones made up a significantly larger cumulative share of the repertoire in normal lung than in tumor tissue.

RNA was extracted from bulk unsorted tissue and checked for quality with a NanoDrop ND-1000 and an Agilent 2100. Donors were newly diagnosed lung cancer patients admitted for thoracic surgery in China between August and November 2014, without prior chemotherapy. Anyone who had undergone radiotherapy or chemotherapy before, or who had another cancer at the same time, was left out of the study. Pieces of surgical tissue measuring 1-2 cm3 were kept in RNAlater solution and held at -80 degrees C until needed. Library construction relied on multiplex PCR. Sequencer: Illumina HiSeq 2500. TCRbeta libraries were constructed through three rounds of nested PCR with primers (Table S4) according to protocols modified from ARM-PCR. Before sequencing, PCR products in the 200-500 bp range were cut out of the gel and cleaned up using the QIAquick gel extraction kit. The study's own analysis went as follows. Trimmomatic was used to clean the reads, FLASH was used to merge the reads into complete CDR3 sequences, and MiTCR was used to assign the reads to V(D)J germline segments. VDJtools was used to compute clonal diversity as the inverse Simpson's index. In-frame sequences without a premature stop codon were defined as productive reads. TCRdb applied fastp at Q25 and MiXCR to the public reads, then kept only in-frame beta chains. Here each entry gathers all rows of one CDR3 protein and keeps the most common genes and DNA. Here the V and J calls rest on TCRdb's processing, not on the authors' analysis. The sample table shows more than 75,000 distinct CDR3 sequences, and 75% to 90% are seen once. About an eighth of the sample goes to the ten largest clones.

The CDR3 holds 15 amino acids from the cysteine to the phenylalanine. Only the CDR3 portion is preserved as DNA: 45 bases, with reading frame beginning at the first base. Via the germline V gene, CDR1 is SGHAT and CDR2 FQNNGV. The sequence links TRBV11-2 to TRBJ2-7; no confident D gene assignment can be made. The receptor was isolated from a woman in her forties or fifties with non-small cell lung cancer. Sequenced: lung tumor tissue. The CDR3 corresponds to CASSPLASGSYEQYF. The bases are TGTGCAAGCAGCCCTTTGGCTAGTGGATCCTACGAGCAGTACTTC.